These 20 T cell receptor beta chains were all obtained from the same sample, sequenced in a study of beta chain features in type 1 diabetes. Study-wide results and caveats: TCRB CDR3 length was moderately but significantly reduced in all four CD4+ subsets of Type 1 diabetes patients.

The authors reverse transcribed all of the isolated RNA, so sequencing captured expressed TCRB transcripts. TCRdb's copy holds only in-frame clones and misses some; the assay was immunoSEQ multiplex PCR. The sample has around 100,000 clones; around 30% are singletons. Antigens of these TCRs are unknown. Sequenced: central memory CD4+ T cells from blood. These receptors were taken from a woman aged 18 to 35 with type 1 diabetes.

This clone has a handful of counts. This chain uses TRBV5-1 with TRBJ2-1, with TRBD1 matching 7 bases. Germline values: CDR1 SGHRS, CDR2 YFSETQ. The trim removed 6 bases at V and 6 bases at J, leaving 9 bases unmatched. The CDR3 is 14 residues long. CDR3 in amino acids: CASTTGAMGNEQFF. DNA of the CDR3: TGCGCCAGCACCACAGGGGCGATGGGCAATGAGCAGTTCTTC.

This chain connects TRBV4-1 to TRBJ2-1; TRBD2 matches 13 bases. The CDR3 is 14 amino acids. CDR1 and CDR2 (germline): MGHRA, YSYEKL. V lost 4 bases and J lost 7; bases outside the gene matches: 1. The CDR3 DNA is TGCGCCAGCAGCCGGACTAGCGGGAGTAATGAGCAGTTCTTC. It encodes CASSRTSGSNEQFF.

This chain links TRBV5-1 with TRBJ2-3; 9 positions match TRBD2. The CDR3 is made up of 14 amino acids. The V gene's germline CDR1 is SGHRS and CDR2 YFSETQ. V trimming: 4 bases; J trimming: 5 bases; junction bases outside the gene matches: 5. The CDR3 reads CASSRAGGRDTQYF. In DNA, the CDR3 is TGCGCCAGCAGCAGAGCGGGAGGCCGAGATACGCAGTATTTT.

This clone was seen many times. The J gene is TRBJ1-1, the V gene TRBV7-9, with TRBD1 matching over 8 bases. The ends lost 1 base at V and 4 bases at J; junction bases unmatched: 5. This CDR3 spans 15 amino acids. Germline CDR1 is SEHNR and CDR2 is FQNEAQ (reference sequence). The CDR3 DNA reads as TGTGCCAGCAGCTTAGGGACAGGGCGGTCCACTGAAGCTTTCTTT. It encodes CASSLGTGRSTEAFF.

This clone was seen more than once but under ten times. This rearrangement joins TRBV2 to TRBJ2-3, with no clear D. V lost 4 bases and J lost 1, with 3 bases in between. CDR1 and CDR2 from the germline V gene are SNHLY and FYNNEI. CDR3 length: 12 residues. The CDR3 spells CASSVGTDTQYF. CDR3 DNA sequence: TGTGCCAGCAGTGTCGGCACAGATACGCAGTATTTT.

This chain uses TRBV30 with TRBJ1-4; D gene unclear. The germline V gene encodes CDR1 GTSNPN and CDR2 SVGIG (reference sequence). V lost 5 bases, J lost 0 bases, and 16 bases lay in between. The CDR3 runs to 16 residues. The CDR3 DNA reads as TGTGCCTGGGCGATGACTTATGGTGCAACTAATGAAAAACTGTTTTTT. Translation: CAWAMTYGATNEKLFF.

This clone was seen more than once but under ten times. This rearrangement joins TRBV4-3 to TRBJ1-3; D unclear. The CDR3 consists of 13 residues. In germline, CDR1 is LGHNA, CDR2 YSLEER. V was clipped by 1 base and J by 4 bases, with 5 bases between them. The CDR3 sequence is CASSQVMGNTIYF. CDR3 sequence (DNA): TGCGCCAGCAGCCAAGTTATGGGAAACACCATATATTTT.

J is TRBJ2-3 and V is TRBV15; 8 bases agree with TRBD2. This CDR3 has 13 residues. V trimming: 4 bases; J trimming: 5 bases; junction bases outside the gene matches: 2. Per the germline V gene, CDR1 is LNHNV and CDR2 is YYDKDF (reference sequence). CDR3 sequence reads: CATSTGLVDTQYF. As DNA, the CDR3 is TGTGCCACCAGCACGGGACTAGTAGATACGCAGTATTTT.

This clone was detected a few times. Other nucleotide sequences in the sample specify the same CDR3. The chain employs TRBV5-1 and TRBJ2-1; tentatively, D is TRBD2 (6 bases). V was trimmed by 4 bases and J by 4 bases, leaving 9 bases between them. The CDR3 contains 13 residues. From germline, CDR1 is SGHRS and CDR2 YFSETQ. The chain's CDR3 is CASSLGTYNEQFF. The CDR3 bases are TGCGCCAGCAGCCTAGGGACTTACAATGAGCAGTTCTTC.

The rearrangement uses TRBV2 and TRBJ2-6, with 9 bases fitting TRBD2. This CDR3 is built from 19 residues. The ends lost 8 bases at V and 3 bases at J; junction bases unmatched: 17. Germline-derived CDR1 and CDR2 are SNHLY and FYNNEI. Written as DNA, the CDR3 is TGTGCCAGCTCTAGAACGGGTAGCGGGAGACTGGGTGGGGCCAACGTCCTGACTTTC. Its translation: CASSRTGSGRLGGANVLTF.

V gene TRBV5-1 combines with J gene TRBJ2-1, with 7 bases identical to TRBD1. J gave up 7 bases and V 0 bases, and 7 bases lay outside the gene matches. Germline CDR1 and CDR2: SGHRS and YFSETQ. The CDR3 has 15 amino acids. The CDR3 DNA is TGCGCCAGCAGCTTGGGACAGGGTTTAGGGAATGAGCAGTTCTTC. This encodes CASSLGQGLGNEQFF.

The chain uses TRBV2 and TRBJ2-3, with 12 nucleotides matching TRBD2. Germline V gene sequence: CDR1 SNHLY, CDR2 FYNNEI. J gave up 6 bases and V 3 bases, and 7 bases lay outside the gene matches. CDR3 length: 16 amino acids. The DNA of the CDR3 is TGTGCCAGCAGTGAGCGTCTAGCGGGAGGGGAGGATACGCAGTATTTT. The encoded protein is CASSERLAGGEDTQYF.

This clone has a handful of counts. This chain uses TRBV19 with TRBJ2-6; unclear D gene. The V gene lost 5 bases and the J gene lost 1 base, with 21 bases spanning the gap. CDR1 LNHDA and CDR2 SQIVND come from the germline V gene (reference sequence). The CDR3 totals 19 residues. CDR3 region: CASSPLLFHSRSGANVLTF. The DNA for the CDR3 is TGTGCCAGTAGTCCGCTTCTGTTCCATTCCCGGTCTGGGGCCAACGTCCTGACTTTC.

This clone was seen a few times. The V gene is TRBV7-2, the J gene TRBJ1-5; perhaps TRBD1 as D (5 bases). Germline V CDR1 and CDR2: SGHTA, FQGNSA. The V and J ends lost 1 base and 11 bases respectively, with 15 bases between them. This CDR3 region has 14 residues. In nucleotides, the CDR3 is TGTGCCAGCAGCTTAGGGGTGGACTCGGGGGCCCAGCATTTT. Translated: CASSLGVDSGAQHF.

The rearrangement joins TRBV6-5 to TRBJ2-3; 7 bases line up with TRBD2. Germline lookup yields CDR1 MNHEY and CDR2 SVGAGI. After removal of 10 bases from V and 4 bases from J, the junction contained 14 bases not matched to a gene. This CDR3 is 15 amino acids long. The CDR3 region has the DNA TGTGCCACGAAGGGTGTAAGGGGAGGGGCAGATACGCAGTATTTT. Its protein is CATKGVRGGADTQYF.

V is TRBV18 and J is TRBJ2-5; D is uncertain. Germline V gene sequence: CDR1 KGHSH, CDR2 LQKENI. The ends were cut back, 2 bases at V and 5 bases at J, with 6 bases in the middle. The CDR3 spans 12 residues. CDR3 residues: CASSPAGETQYF. The CDR3 DNA sequence: TGTGCCAGCTCACCAGCCGGGGAGACCCAGTACTTC.

This clone occurred a few times. The gene calls are TRBV5-1 and TRBJ2-3, with D possibly being TRBD1 (5 bases). Germline V gene sequence: CDR1 SGHRS, CDR2 YFSETQ. The CDR3 totals 14 residues. V lost 4 bases, J lost 6 bases, and 15 bases lay in between. The CDR3 sequence is CASSPGNQGDTQYF. The CDR3 bases are TGCGCCAGCAGCCCTGGGAACCAGGGCGATACGCAGTATTTT.

The rearrangement joins TRBV11-2 to TRBJ2-7, with D possibly TRBD1 on 5 matching bases. Germline lookup yields CDR1 SGHAT and CDR2 FQNNGV. Trimming shortened V by 2 bases and J by 6 bases, and 11 bases separated the two germline ends. The CDR3 spans 13 residues. This CDR3 reads CASSLRGRLEQYV. In DNA form, the CDR3 reads TGTGCCAGCAGCTTAAGGGGTCGCCTCGAGCAGTACGTC.

This clone showed up just a few times. The chain links TRBV11-1 to TRBJ2-7; 8 bases align to TRBD2. Germline CDR1 and CDR2: SGHAT and FQDESV (reference sequence). This CDR3 comprises 15 residues. The V segment lost 3 bases and the J segment 1 base; nucleotides outside the gene matches: 5. In nucleotides, the CDR3 is TGTGCCAGCAGCTTTGGAGTAGCGGGATCCTACGAGCAGTACTTC. Protein product: CASSFGVAGSYEQYF.

This clone has just a few counts. The chain recombines TRBV11-2 with TRBJ1-2, with D maybe TRBD1 (6 bases). Trimming left V 1 base short and J 4 bases short, with 10 bases between. CDR1 and CDR2 (germline): SGHAT, FQNNGV. The CDR3 is 14 amino acids. CDR3 nucleotide sequence: TGTGCCAGCAGCTTAGCGGGACACGTCTATGGCTACACCTTC. This encodes CASSLAGHVYGYTF.